The T cell receptor (beta chain) under discussion was sequenced for a study of cytomegalovirus exposure and HLA in healthy donors. PCR involved 60 Vbeta and 13 Jbeta primers. Measured with immunoSEQ multiplex PCR; TCRdb has only the in-frame clones, and not every one. The sample shows 150,000 to 200,000 clones, about 65% of them seen only once. The CDR3 contains 16 residues. V lost 4 bases and J lost 3; bases outside the gene matches: 5. Germline CDR1 SGHVS, CDR2 FQNEAQ. This clone was seen a single time. The receptor's source is a man aged 40-50 years in good health and CMV-seropositive. The gene calls are TRBV7-8 and TRBJ1-3; TRBD1 matches 11 bases. The sequenced sample consisted of PBMCs. The CDR3 spells CASSSRTGGSGNTIYF. The CDR3 DNA reads as TGTGCCAGCAGCTCGCGGACAGGGGGCAGTGGAAACACCATATATTTT.